One and the same sample provided the 18 T cell receptor beta chains below, sequenced in a study of cytomegalovirus exposure and HLA in healthy donors. The study ran its PCR with 60 Vbeta and 13 Jbeta primers. Some clones are missing from TCRdb's copy, which holds only in-frame ones; the method was immunoSEQ multiplex PCR. In the table there are 97,000 or so clones, roughly four fifths of which are singletons. Sequencing input: PBMCs. Every receptor here comes from a male donor in good health and CMV-seropositive.

The sample holds a few counts of this clone. DNA for the CDR3: TGTGCCAGTAGACCGACAGGGCGAGAAACTGAAGCTTTCTTT. It is translated as CASRPTGRETEAFF. J is TRBJ1-1 and V is TRBV19; 7 nucleotides align to TRBD1. The CDR3 is made up of 14 amino acids. Germline CDR1 and CDR2: LNHDA and SQIVND (reference sequence). Trimming took 6 bases from V and 5 from J; bases not matched to a gene: 9. The full variable domain, with the rest looked up from reference TRBV19 and TRBJ1-1, is DGGITQSPKYLFRKEGQNVTLSCEQNLNHDAMYWYRQDPGQGLRLIYYSQIVNDFQKGDIAEGYSVSREKKESFPLTVTSAQKNPTAFYLCASRPTGRETEAFFGQGTRLTVV.

V and J are TRBV9 and TRBJ2-3, with 14 bases aligning to TRBD2. Looked up from germline, CDR1 is SGDLS and CDR2 is YYNGEE. This CDR3 has 15 amino acids. V lost 0 bases to trimming and J lost 8 bases; unmatched junction nucleotides: 2. CDR3 coding DNA: TGTGCCAGCAGCGTAGCAGGACTAGCGGGAGGTACGCAGTATTTT. It codes for CASSVAGLAGGTQYF.

The gene calls are TRBV7-2 and TRBJ2-7; a weak D match, TRBD1 (6 bases). CDR1 and CDR2 (germline): SGHTA, FQGNSA. The CDR3 spans 15 residues. The ends were cut back, 1 base at V and 0 bases at J, with 10 bases in the middle. The CDR3 spells CASSLGDRRSYEQYF. The CDR3 region has the DNA TGTGCCAGCAGCTTAGGAGACAGGCGCTCCTACGAGCAGTACTTC.

The chain has TRBV4-1 and TRBJ2-2; 7 nucleotides match TRBD1. Germline values: CDR1 MGHRA, CDR2 YSYEKL. The CDR3 is 17 amino acids. Trimming took 0 bases from V and 1 from J; bases not matched to a gene: 5. The CDR3 nucleotides read TGCGCCAGCAGCCAAGAGGTCAGGACAGGGAACACCGGGGAGCTGTTTTTT. It specifies CASSQEVRTGNTGELFF.

V is TRBV18 and J is TRBJ1-4; TRBD1 aligns across 7 bases. V dropped 3 bases and J dropped 6; count of bases not matched to a gene: 4. The germline V gene has CDR1 KGHSH and CDR2 LQKENI. The CDR3 contains 14 residues. DNA of the CDR3: TGTGCCAGCTCACCGACAGGGCAGGATGAAAAACTGTTTTTT. Translated: CASSPTGQDEKLFF. The whole variable domain, filled in from reference TRBV18 and TRBJ1-4, reads NAGVMQNPRHLVRRRGQEARLRCSPMKGHSHVYWYRQLPEEGLKFMVYLQKENIIDESGMPKERFSAEFPKEGPSILRIQQVVRGDSAAYFCASSPTGQDEKLFFGSGTQLSVL.

The table lists this clone with a count of one. The V and J genes are TRBV9 and TRBJ2-7, with TRBD2 as a possible D gene (6 bases). CDR1 and CDR2 from the germline V gene are SGDLS and YYNGEE. The CDR3 consists of 14 residues. Trimming removed 0 bases from V and 7 bases from J, with 14 bases in between. This CDR3 is CASSVATTSTEQYF. In nucleotides, the CDR3 is TGTGCCAGCAGCGTAGCTACGACTAGTACTGAGCAGTACTTC.

The chain couples TRBV5-6 to TRBJ2-3, with D maybe TRBD2 (5 bases). The CDR3 sequence is 16 residues long. Per the germline V gene, CDR1 is SGHDT and CDR2 is YYEEEE. Deletions cut 4 bases from V and 6 bases from J, with 21 bases between. CDR3 in amino acids: CASSPMLSSLADTQYF. CDR3 nucleotide sequence: TGTGCCAGCAGCCCCATGTTATCTAGCTTGGCGGATACGCAGTATTTT.

The chain uses TRBV19 and TRBJ2-7, with 10 bases lining up with TRBD1. CDR1 is LNHDA, CDR2 SQIVND, per germline (reference sequence). With 5 bases clipped from V and 2 bases from J, the junction kept 9 bases outside the gene matches. The CDR3 loop spans 16 amino acids. CDR3 protein: CASSPDRGPLTYEQYF. In DNA form, the CDR3 reads TGTGCCAGTAGTCCCGACAGGGGGCCGCTAACCTACGAGCAGTACTTC.

The chain couples TRBV30 to TRBJ1-1, with D perhaps TRBD1 (5 bases). Trimming stripped 5 bases from V and 1 base from J, with 8 bases between. Germline assignment: CDR1 GTSNPN and CDR2 SVGIG (reference sequence). The CDR3 consists of 12 residues. In nucleotides, the CDR3 is TGTGCCTGGGCCCAGGGGAACACTGAAGCTTTCTTT. Translating gives CAWAQGNTEAFF.

V and J are TRBV19 and TRBJ2-7; TRBD2 is a possible D gene (5 bases). The germline gives CDR1 LNHDA, CDR2 SQIVND (reference sequence). This CDR3 contains 14 residues. The V end lost 5 bases, the J end lost 7 bases, and 18 bases lay between the germline ends. CDR3: CASSSGDFRGEQYF. The CDR3 coding sequence is TGTGCCAGTAGTTCAGGTGACTTCCGGGGAGAGCAGTACTTC.

This clone has only a few counts. The chain joins TRBV6-1 to TRBJ1-4, with D perhaps matching TRBD1 (5 bases). V gave up 11 bases and J gave up 5 bases, with 18 bases separating them. Germline V gene data show CDR1 as MNHNS and CDR2 as SASEGT. The CDR3 extends over 14 amino acids. The CDR3 nucleotides read TGTGCCGGCGCACCGACAGTGACAAATGAAAAACTGTTTTTT. Residues: CAGAPTVTNEKLFF.

This clone occurred a few times. The genes are TRBV18 and TRBJ2-7; TRBD1 matches 8 bases. The CDR3 consists of 14 residues. Germline V CDR1 and CDR2: KGHSH, LQKENI. Trimming took 3 bases from V and 6 from J; bases not matched to a gene: 7. CDR3 protein: CASSPGTGNSEQYF. CDR3 coding DNA: TGTGCCAGCTCACCCGGGACAGGTAATAGCGAGCAGTACTTC.

This chain uses TRBV5-4 with TRBJ2-5, with a possible D match to TRBD2 (6 bases). The germline CDR1 and CDR2 sequences are SGHNT and YYREEE (reference sequence). The ends were cut back, 5 bases at V and 5 bases at J, with 19 bases in the middle. The CDR3 is made up of 15 amino acids. The CDR3 bases are TGTGCCAGCAGGGTAGGGACTGCCTTAGCGGAGACCCAGTACTTC. It yields the protein CASRVGTALAETQYF.

This clone was picked up a small number of times. The chain uses TRBV1 and TRBJ1-1; the D call in the table, TRBD1, was not verified against the DNA. TRBV1 is listed as a pseudogene. CDR3 length: 16 amino acids. The CDR3 region has the DNA TGCACCAGCAGCCAAGATGCAGGGACAGGGGGTGCTGAAGCTTTCTTT. Protein product: CTSSQDAGTGGAEAFF.

This chain uses TRBV28 with TRBJ2-5; 11 bases match TRBD2. J lost 2 bases, V lost 3 bases, and 5 bases had no gene match. Per the germline V gene, CDR1 is MDHEN and CDR2 is SYDVKM. CDR3 length equals 16 residues. CDR3 DNA: TGTGCCAGCAGTTTTGGGGGACTAGCGGCTCAAGAGACCCAGTACTTC. It codes for CASSFGGLAAQETQYF.

The chain is built from TRBV7-2 and TRBJ2-1; 13 nucleotides match TRBD2. Losses at the gene ends were 4 bases for V and 10 bases for J; bases not matched to a gene: 13. The germline V gene has CDR1 SGHTA and CDR2 FQGNSA. There are 17 residues in the CDR3. The CDR3 reads CASSSTPGLAGLNEQFF. Written as DNA, the CDR3 is TGTGCCAGCAGCTCAACTCCGGGACTAGCGGGACTCAACGAGCAGTTCTTC. The complete variable domain, with remaining parts taken from reference TRBV7-2 and TRBJ2-1, reads GAGVSQSPSNKVTEKGKDVELRCDPISGHTALYWYRQSLGQGLEFLIYFQGNSAPDKSGLPSDRFSAERTGGSVSTLTIQRTQQEDSAVYLCASSSTPGLAGLNEQFFGPGTRLTVL.

V and J are TRBV5-1 and TRBJ2-5, with 9 bases matching TRBD1. The junction had 8 bases not matched to a gene; V was cut back by 3 bases and J by 5 bases. Germline values: CDR1 SGHRS, CDR2 YFSETQ. The CDR3 runs to 15 residues. The DNA of the CDR3 is TGCGCCAGCAGCTCCCGGGACAGGGAAATGGAGACCCAGTACTTC. It yields the protein CASSSRDREMETQYF.

V and J are TRBV5-8 and TRBJ1-3, with 7 bases matching TRBD1. V was pared by 4 bases and J by 4 bases, with 11 bases of the junction left unmatched. This CDR3 is 16 amino acids long. Germline V gene data show CDR1 as SGHTS and CDR2 as YDEGEE. As DNA, the CDR3 is TGTGCCAGCAGCGTCGACAGGGCGAATCTCGGAAACACCATATATTTT. This encodes CASSVDRANLGNTIYF. Drawing the rest from reference TRBV5-8 and TRBJ1-3, the complete variable domain is EAGVTQSPTHLIKTRGQQATLRCSPISGHTSVYWYQQALGLGLQFLLWYDEGEERNRGNFPPRFSGRQFPNYSSELNVNALELEDSALYLCASSVDRANLGNTIYFGEGSWLTVV.